The 24 T cell receptor beta chains listed next were all sequenced from one sample in a study of blood T cell repertoires in COVID-19. Some clones are missing from TCRdb's copy, which holds only in-frame ones; the method was immunoSEQ multiplex PCR. Of some 120,000 clones listed, about 92% were seen once; the top ten hold around 4.6%. Sequenced sample: peripheral blood. The receptors come from a man between 60 and 70 years old with COVID-19, enrolled during active disease.

The chain employs TRBV5-1 and TRBJ2-2; 13 bases agree with TRBD2. The CDR3 has 17 amino acids. The germline V gene encodes CDR1 SGHRS and CDR2 YFSETQ. The V gene end was trimmed by 2 bases and the J gene end by 2 bases; junction bases not matched to a gene: 3. CDR3 nucleotides: TGCGCCAGCAGCTTCGGGACTAGCGGGATTAACACCGGGGAGCTGTTTTTT. Translating it yields CASSFGTSGINTGELFF.

The CDR3 bases are TGTGCCAGCAGTGAAGCGATCGGGTTTGGGAATGAAAAACTGTTTTTT. Its protein product is CASSEAIGFGNEKLFF. This rearrangement joins TRBV2 to TRBJ1-4; D is ambiguous. CDR3 length equals 16 residues. Germline loops: CDR1 SNHLY, CDR2 FYNNEI. Trimming took off 0 bases at V and 5 bases at J, with 13 bases between the two ends. The full variable domain, with the rest looked up from reference TRBV2 and TRBJ1-4, is EPEVTQTPSHQVTQMGQEVILRCVPISNHLYFYWYRQILGQKVEFLVSFYNNEISEKSEIFDDQFSVERPDGSNFTLKIRSTKLEDSAMYFCASSEAIGFGNEKLFFGSGTQLSVL.

In its sample, this clone was seen once. V and J are TRBV19 and TRBJ2-3, with 14 bases lining up with TRBD2. Per the germline V gene, CDR1 is LNHDA and CDR2 is SQIVND (reference sequence). Trimming at V came to 3 bases and at J to 5 bases, leaving 4 bases not matched to a gene. The CDR3 consists of 16 residues. The chain's CDR3 is CASSMGLAGDVDTQYF. The DNA for the CDR3 is TGTGCCAGTAGTATGGGACTAGCGGGAGATGTAGATACGCAGTATTTT.

The chain combines TRBV5-4 with TRBJ1-2, with 10 bases fitting TRBD1. The ends lost 4 bases at V and 3 bases at J; junction bases unmatched: 9. The germline CDR1 and CDR2 sequences are SGHNT and YYREEE (reference sequence). CDR3 length: 16 amino acids. In nucleotides, the CDR3 is TGTGCCAGCAGCCCCCCACCGGGACAGGGGTACTATGGCTACACCTTC. Translated, it gives CASSPPPGQGYYGYTF.

The CDR3 sequence is CASSFSGSSYNEQFF. CDR3 sequence (DNA): TGTGCCAGCAGCTTCAGCGGGAGCTCCTACAATGAGCAGTTCTTC. The chain is built from TRBV7-2 and TRBJ2-1, with 8 nucleotides matching TRBD2. Germline lookup yields CDR1 SGHTA and CDR2 FQGNSA. Trimming cost V 3 bases and J 0 bases; bases outside gene matches: 1. The CDR3 is 15 amino acids.

The genes are TRBV12-3 or TRBV12-4 and TRBJ1-2; 7 bases fit TRBD1. The CDR3 loop spans 13 amino acids. Trimming removed 5 bases from V and 8 bases from J; junction bases left unmatched: 8. Here the CDR3 reads CASSLQGQRGYTF. The DNA for the CDR3 is TGTGCCAGCAGTCTTCAGGGACAGCGCGGCTACACCTTC.

V usage is TRBV5-4 and J usage is TRBJ1-3; D may be TRBD1 (6 bases). Germline V gives CDR1 SGHNT, CDR2 YYREEE (reference sequence). CDR3 length equals 17 residues. V dropped 0 bases and J dropped 3 bases, with 16 bases sitting between them. The CDR3 coding sequence is TGTGCCAGCAGCTTGGTGGCCGGGGGGCAGGGTGGAAACACCATATATTTT. This gives the protein CASSLVAGGQGGNTIYF.

In DNA, the CDR3 is TGTGCCAGCACCGACAGGGTTTCCTACGAGCAGTACTTC. Residues: CASTDRVSYEQYF. This chain connects TRBV6-5 to TRBJ2-7, with 7 bases identical to TRBD1. After removal of 7 bases from V and 1 base from J, the junction contained 4 bases not matched to a gene. The germline V gene encodes CDR1 MNHEY and CDR2 SVGAGI. This CDR3 comprises 13 residues.

The chain uses TRBV27 and TRBJ2-6; 12 bases agree with TRBD1. J gave up 4 bases and V 5 bases, and 6 bases lay outside the gene matches. CDR3 size: 17 residues. The germline V gene has CDR1 MNHEY and CDR2 SMNVEV (reference sequence). CDR3 loop: CASSPGQGAIGANVLTF. Here the CDR3 DNA reads TGTGCCAGCAGTCCGGGACAGGGGGCGATCGGGGCCAACGTCCTGACTTTC.

The genes are TRBV7-9 and TRBJ1-1; D is unclear. The length of the CDR3 is 15 residues. Trimming cost V 1 base and J 1 base, with 10 bases left between them. CDR1 and CDR2 (germline): SEHNR, FQNEAQ (reference sequence). The CDR3 reads CASSLVNSPNTEAFF. The CDR3 DNA follows: TGTGCCAGCAGCTTAGTAAACAGCCCGAACACTGAAGCTTTCTTT.

This clone has only one observation. The chain carries TRBV9 and TRBJ2-1; TRBD1 matches 8 bases. The CDR3 has 21 residues. Germline loops: CDR1 SGDLS, CDR2 YYNGEE. V was pared by 0 bases and J by 0 bases, with 17 bases of the junction left unmatched. The CDR3 bases are TGTGCCAGCAGCGTAGCTACGCCGGGACAGGAGATAAGGAGCTCCTACAATGAGCAGTTCTTC. Protein sequence: CASSVATPGQEIRSSYNEQFF.

The CDR3 nucleotides are TGTGCCAGCTCACCAAGACAGGGGGTATACGAGCAGTACTTC. Its protein product is CASSPRQGVYEQYF. V and J are TRBV18 and TRBJ2-7, with 9 bases that match TRBD1. Germline CDR1 is KGHSH and CDR2 is LQKENI. V lost 2 bases and J lost 4; bases outside the gene matches: 3. The CDR3 has 14 residues.

This clone was seen a handful of times. The V gene is TRBV3-1 (or the pseudogene TRBV3-2), the J gene TRBJ1-1, with D unclear. The CDR3 covers 13 residues. Germline loops: CDR1 LGHDT, CDR2 YNNKEL (reference sequence). Trimming removed 1 base at V and 3 bases at J, with 6 bases between. Written as DNA, the CDR3 is TGTGCCAGCAGCCAAGGCAGTCACACTGAAGCTTTCTTT. It encodes CASSQGSHTEAFF.

The chain carries TRBV24-1 and TRBJ2-1; D gene uncertain. V was trimmed by 10 bases and J by 0 bases, leaving 12 bases between them. Looked up from germline, CDR1 is KGHDR and CDR2 is SFDVKD. The CDR3 has 14 residues. Here the CDR3 reads CATKSESSYNEQFF. The CDR3 DNA follows: TGTGCCACTAAGTCGGAGAGCTCCTACAATGAGCAGTTCTTC.

Of note for this clone: Other DNA sequences within the sample encode an identical CDR3. Written as DNA, the CDR3 is TGTGCCAGCAGCTCACTAGCGGGAGTAACAGATACGCAGTATTTT. Encoded protein: CASSSLAGVTDTQYF. The gene calls are TRBV7-2 and TRBJ2-3; 11 nucleotides line up with TRBD2. The CDR3 length is 15 residues. CDR1 is SGHTA, CDR2 FQGNSA, per germline. Trimming at V came to 4 bases and at J to 3 bases, leaving 3 bases not matched to a gene.

This clone appeared once. The chain has TRBV10-3 and TRBJ1-2; 9 bases are a match to TRBD1. Germline CDR1 reads ENHRY; CDR2 reads SYGVKD. The CDR3 is 16 amino acids. Germline trimming cut 4 bases from V and 7 bases from J; bases unmatched to any gene: 13. CDR3 amino acids: CAISAQPGTGYGGYTF. The CDR3 DNA reads as TGTGCCATCAGTGCTCAGCCCGGGACAGGGTACGGTGGCTACACCTTC.

The V call is TRBV4-2, the J call TRBJ2-1, with TRBD2 as a possible D gene (6 bases). V was shortened by 0 bases and J by 6 bases, with 18 bases between the two germline ends. CDR3 length: 17 amino acids. Germline CDR1 reads LGHNA; CDR2 reads YNFKEQ. The CDR3: CASSQDPERERGNEQFF. The CDR3 DNA reads as TGTGCCAGCAGCCAAGATCCGGAACGGGAGAGGGGCAATGAGCAGTTCTTC.

V usage is TRBV15 and J usage is TRBJ2-2; TRBD2 aligns across 7 bases. Germline V gene data show CDR1 as LNHNV and CDR2 as YYDKDF (reference sequence). The CDR3 is 13 amino acids. J lost 7 bases, V lost 1 base, and 0 bases had no gene match. As DNA, the CDR3 is TGTGCCACCAGCAGAGGCGGGAGCGGGGAGCTGTTTTTT. It encodes CATSRGGSGELFF. The entire variable domain, with the rest obtained from reference TRBV15 and TRBJ2-2, is as follows: DAMVIQNPRYQVTQFGKPVTLSCSQTLNHNVMYWYQQKSSQAPKLLFHYYDKDFNNEADTPDNFQSRRPNTSFCFLDIRSPGLGDTAMYLCATSRGGSGELFFGEGSRLTVL.

The gene calls are TRBV4-3 and TRBJ2-3; 8 bases fit TRBD1. J was trimmed by 4 bases and V by 3 bases; bases with no gene match: 9. Germline values: CDR1 LGHNA, CDR2 YSLEER. This CDR3 spans 16 amino acids. The CDR3 coding sequence is TGCGCCAGCAGCCAGTTTCAGGGGGCGCTCGCAGATACGCAGTATTTT. Translating it yields CASSQFQGALADTQYF.

The chain combines TRBV14 with TRBJ2-1; D possibly corresponds to TRBD1 (6 bases). Germline V CDR1 and CDR2: SGHDN, FVKESK. With 3 bases removed from V and 4 bases from J, the gap between germline ends came to 16 bases. CDR3 length equals 16 residues. The DNA of the CDR3 is TGTGCCAGCAGCCACCAGATGGGACATCAATACAATGAGCAGTTCTTC. Protein: CASSHQMGHQYNEQFF.

The chain has TRBV18 and TRBJ2-2, with TRBD2 as a possible D gene (5 bases). There are 15 residues in the CDR3. The V and J ends lost 3 bases and 0 bases respectively, with 8 bases between them. Looked up from germline, CDR1 is KGHSH and CDR2 is LQKENI. Here the CDR3 reads CASSPEDSNTGELFF. The DNA for the CDR3 is TGTGCCAGCTCACCCGAGGACTCGAACACCGGGGAGCTGTTTTTT.

The DNA of the CDR3 is TGTGCCAGCAGCTATTTAACTAGCGGGAGTGGTGAGCAGTTCTTC. It translates to CASSYLTSGSGEQFF. The chain carries TRBV11-3 and TRBJ2-1; TRBD2 matches at 11 bases. There are 15 residues in the CDR3. Losses at the gene ends were 4 bases for V and 9 bases for J; bases not matched to a gene: 8. The germline gives CDR1 SGHNT, CDR2 YENEEA. Combining the CDR3 with reference TRBV11-3 and TRBJ2-1 gives the whole variable domain EAGVVQSPRYKIIEKKQPVAFWCNPISGHNTLYWYLQNLGQGPELLIRYENEEAVDDSQLPKDRFSAERLKGVDSTLKIQPAELGDSAVYLCASSYLTSGSGEQFFGPGTRLTVL.

The chain has TRBV6-5 and TRBJ1-2, with 11 bases identical to TRBD1. The CDR3 spans 15 residues. Germline V CDR1 and CDR2: MNHEY, SVGAGI. Trimming removed 1 base from V and 6 bases from J; junction bases left unmatched: 4. The CDR3 region has the DNA TGTGCCAGCAGTTACTTCGGACAGGGGGCGGATGGCTACACCTTC. Translating it yields CASSYFGQGADGYTF.

V is TRBV21-1 and J is TRBJ2-4; the tabulated D call, TRBD2, remains unverified against the DNA. TRBV21-1 is annotated as a pseudogene. This CDR3 region has 19 residues. The CDR3 is CASSKGRLAGVLAKNIQYF. The DNA for the CDR3 is TGTGCCAGCAGCAAAGGGAGACTAGCAGGTGTTTTGGCCAAAAACATTCAGTACTTC.